This T cell receptor beta chain was sequenced for a study of T cells in Graves' hyperthyroidism and ophthalmopathy. CDR3 size: 13 residues. V lost 10 bases, J lost 3 bases, and 16 bases lay in between. CDR1 and CDR2 (germline): MNHEY, SVGEGT. TCR beta CDR3 regions were amplified from RNA. HTBI primers drove first-round RT-PCR of the TCR CDR3. TCRdb used MiXCR to reprocess the multiplex PCR reads, holding one entry per CDR3 protein. The repertoire holds 300,000 to 500,000 distinct CDR3 sequences, with around 15% as singletons. The material sequenced was blood. The chain recombines TRBV6-2 or TRBV6-3 with TRBJ2-7, with a tentative D call TRBD1 (5 bases). The receptor comes from a man in his fifties with Graves' ophthalmopathy. CDR3 protein: CATCSGWVYEQYF. DNA of the CDR3: TGTGCCACTTGTTCAGGGTGGGTCTACGAGCAGTACTTC.